This TCR beta chain was sequenced during a study of CD8+CD57+ T cells in acquired aplastic anemia. TCR beta VDJ and CDR3 profiling used genomic DNA as template. Via MiXCR, TCRdb re-called the reads, giving one row per CDR3 protein. Here the sample spans approximately 120,000 distinct CDR3 sequences, about 40% being singletons. Ten or more counts support this clonotype. The patients chosen for sequencing had shown expansion of CD8+CD57+ cells (detected by flow cytometry). Everyone among the patients had severe acquired aplastic anemia. Germline CDR1 is SGHRS and CDR2 is YFSETQ. The CDR3 length is 15 residues. V lost 4 bases to trimming and J lost 7 bases; unmatched junction nucleotides: 9.

V is TRBV5-1 and J is TRBJ2-1; TRBD1 aligns across 9 bases. Sequencing used sorted CD4+, CD8+, or CD8+CD57+ T cells (not recorded which) from PBMCs. This TCR derives from a human donor with aplastic anemia. The CDR3 region is CASSPIQGAGNEQFF. For the CDR3, the DNA is TGCGCCAGCAGCCCAATACAGGGGGCTGGGAATGAGCAGTTCTTC.